The present entry profiles one T cell receptor (beta chain) with its context. Its antigen remains unidentified. With 60 Vbeta and 13 Jbeta primers, the PCR was carried out. TCRdb's table, derived via immunoSEQ multiplex PCR, lists solely in-frame clones and lacks some. Here the sample spans about 170,000 clones, 65% to 75% being singletons. This sample is part of a study of cytomegalovirus exposure and HLA in healthy donors. Trimming removed 4 bases from V and 0 bases from J, with 16 bases in between. Looked up from germline, CDR1 is MGHRA and CDR2 is YSYEKL. CDR3 size: 16 residues. The study's findings and limits: Later on, analysis showed that most CMV-associated TCR beta chains appeared to be HLA-restricted. HLA-A and HLA-B allele assignments for most subjects were reportedly predicted accurately using TCR beta sequences. Donor immune exposure was known only as CMV serostatus. In a later analysis, compared with equally common non-associated chains, HLA-associated beta chains were more expanded.

V and J are TRBV4-1 and TRBJ2-7; TRBD2 is a possible D gene (5 bases). The sequencing input was PBMCs. This clonotype was obtained from a girl aged 5-17 years in good health and CMV-seronegative. CDR3 DNA: TGCGCCAGCAGCCTAAGTGGTAGCGTGGGCTCCTACGAGCAGTACTTC. It translates to CASSLSGSVGSYEQYF.